The clone carrying this T cell receptor beta chain was seen many times. Documented treatment: PENTA 11 planned treatment interruption arm or continuous ART arm. This specimen belongs to a study of HIV-infected children after antiretroviral therapy interruption. The TCR library was built from RNA with a 3' RACE protocol and unique molecular identifiers. One entry per CDR3 protein results from TCRdb running MiXCR on the 3' RACE reads. This table holds about 50,000 distinct CDR3 sequences, approximately 4.3% found once. The specimen comprised CD45RA+ CD4+ T cells from PBMCs, pooled from several time points, sampled from a donor given antiretroviral therapy, either interrupted or continuous. Indicated subset: naive CD4+ CD45RA+ CD45RO- T cells. The TCR originated in a pool of human donors with HIV.

CDR3 coding DNA: TGTGCCAGCAGCCGAGGGACGGTCCCTGAAGCTTTCTTT. Its translation: CASSRGTVPEAFF. The chain combines TRBV12-3 or TRBV12-4 with TRBJ1-1, with D perhaps TRBD1 (5 bases). V lost 6 bases and J 6 bases, leaving 14 bases between the germline ends. The CDR3 sequence is 13 residues long.